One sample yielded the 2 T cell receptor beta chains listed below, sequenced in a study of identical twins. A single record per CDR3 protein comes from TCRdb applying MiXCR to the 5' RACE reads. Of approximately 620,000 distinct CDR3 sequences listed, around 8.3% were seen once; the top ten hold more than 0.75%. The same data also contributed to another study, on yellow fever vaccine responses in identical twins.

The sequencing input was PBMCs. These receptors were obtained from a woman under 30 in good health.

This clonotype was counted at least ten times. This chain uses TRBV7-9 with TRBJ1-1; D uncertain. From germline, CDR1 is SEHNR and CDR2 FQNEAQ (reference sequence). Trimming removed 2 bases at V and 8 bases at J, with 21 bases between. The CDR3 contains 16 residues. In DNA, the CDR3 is TGTGCCAGCAGCTTAACGCTTTCACGGTTCGGAGCAGAAGCTTTCTTT. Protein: CASSLTLSRFGAEAFF.

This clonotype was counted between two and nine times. The CDR3, as DNA: TGTGCCAGCAGTTTTTCGGGTCTCGTCGCCGATCAGCCCCAGCATTTT. It specifies CASSFSGLVADQPQHF. The chain couples TRBV28 to TRBJ1-5; D remains ambiguous. Germline V CDR1 and CDR2: MDHEN, SYDVKM. V lost 3 bases and J lost 5, with 17 bases in between. The CDR3 spans 16 residues.